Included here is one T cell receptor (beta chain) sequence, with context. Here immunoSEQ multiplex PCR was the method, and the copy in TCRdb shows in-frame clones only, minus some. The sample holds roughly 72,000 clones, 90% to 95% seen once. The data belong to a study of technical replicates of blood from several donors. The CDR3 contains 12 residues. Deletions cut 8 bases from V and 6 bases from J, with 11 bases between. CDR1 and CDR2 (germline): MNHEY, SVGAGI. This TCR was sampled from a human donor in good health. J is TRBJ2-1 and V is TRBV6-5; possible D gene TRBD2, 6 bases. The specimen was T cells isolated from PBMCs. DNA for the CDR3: TGTGCCAGCGGGAAGGGACTCAATGAGCAGTTCTTC. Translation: CASGKGLNEQFF.